These T cell receptor beta chains were read from a single sample in a study of early T cells in non-severe SARS-CoV-2 infection. TCRdb reprocessed the 5' RACE reads with MiXCR, giving one entry per CDR3 protein. Of 45,000 to 55,000 distinct CDR3 sequences listed, roughly 6.2% are singletons. Source material: whole blood. The receptors come from an adult who was a healthcare worker with PCR-confirmed SARS-CoV-2 infection or an uninfected control (not recorded which). The CDR3 runs from the conserved cysteine through the conserved F or W. A D gene is named only where the DNA matches it firmly. Clone size is stated in some rows and not others, as once, few, many or a class when expanded.

CASSDGRLKAFF TGCGCCAGCAGTGATGGAAGGCTGAAAGCTTTCTTT TRBV10-2 . . TRBJ1-1
CASSFKEGYGYTF TGTGCCAGCAGCTTTAAGGAGGGCTATGGCTACACCTTC TRBV7-9 . many TRBJ1-2
CATSVDRGVNEQFF TGTGCCACCAGTGTAGACAGGGGTGTCAATGAGCAGTTCTTC TRBV24-1 TRBD1 few TRBJ2-1
CASRHWTGGGQPQHF TGTGCCAGCAGACACTGGACAGGGGGCGGCCAGCCCCAGCATTTT TRBV6-2/TRBV6-3 TRBD1 many TRBJ1-5
CASRGTSGGSTQYF TGTGCCAGCAGGGGGACTAGCGGGGGGAGTACGCAGTATTTT TRBV12-3/TRBV12-4 TRBD2 few TRBJ2-3
CASSSMGRPSNTGELFF TGTGCCAGCAGTTCTATGGGGAGGCCGTCGAACACCGGGGAGCTGTTTTTT TRBV7-2 . many TRBJ2-2
CAWSVWDRLNSPLHF TGTGCCTGGAGTGTATGGGACCGATTGAATTCACCCCTCCACTTT TRBV30 . many TRBJ1-6
CSSGGQETQYF TGCAGTTCAGGGGGGCAGGAGACCCAGTACTTC TRBV20-1 . many TRBJ2-5
CASTPTPGGGLITDTQYF TGTGCCAGCACCCCTACCCCGGGCGGGGGCCTAATCACAGATACGCAGTATTTT TRBV7-9 . . TRBJ2-3
CASSYNYPGLEENEQFF TGCGCCAGCAGCTACAACTACCCGGGACTGGAAGAAAATGAGCAGTTCTTC TRBV5-1 . many TRBJ2-1
CASIQGQRSRGYTF TGTGCCAGCATCCAGGGACAGCGTAGTAGGGGCTACACCTTC TRBV12-3/TRBV12-4 TRBD1 many TRBJ1-2
CASRETGGVITDTQYF TGTGCCAGCAGAGAGACAGGGGGCGTCATCACAGATACGCAGTATTTT TRBV6-5 TRBD1 many TRBJ2-3
CASRPGLTMYEQYF TGTGCCAGCAGACCGGGACTTACTATGTACGAGCAGTACTTC TRBV6-5 . few TRBJ2-7
CASSQEGAITGELFF TGCGCCAGCAGCCAAGAGGGGGCGATCACCGGGGAGCTGTTTTTT TRBV4-3 . few TRBJ2-2
CASSLTTNEGEQYF TGCGCCAGCAGCTTGACTACAAACGAGGGCGAGCAGTACTTC TRBV5-1 . many TRBJ2-7
CASSQITGDEQFF TGTGCCAGCAGCCAAATAACAGGGGATGAGCAGTTCTTC TRBV14 TRBD1 few TRBJ2-1
CSASGDDRGRLTEAFF TGCAGTGCTAGCGGTGACGACAGGGGGCGACTCACTGAAGCTTTCTTT TRBV20-1 TRBD1 many TRBJ1-1
CASSYGAGDEKLFF TGTGCCAGCAGTTACGGGGCAGGGGATGAAAAACTGTTTTTT TRBV6-6 . . TRBJ1-4
CASSLGQTPLGYTF TGTGCCAGCAGCTTAGGACAGACCCCTCTAGGCTACACCTTC TRBV11-2 . many TRBJ1-2
CASSSGQVPYEQYF TGTGCCAGCAGTTCTGGACAGGTGCCCTACGAGCAGTACTTC TRBV12-3/TRBV12-4 TRBD1 few TRBJ2-7
CASMISGDSGANVLTF TGTGCCAGTATGATCTCGGGGGACTCTGGGGCCAACGTCCTGACTTTC TRBV19 . many TRBJ2-6
CSARDPSAKTYEQYF TGCAGTGCTAGAGACCCATCGGCGAAGACCTACGAGCAGTACTTC TRBV20-1 . many TRBJ2-7
CASSRDSTAYEQYF TGTGCCAGCAGCCGGGACTCCACGGCCTACGAGCAGTACTTC TRBV14 . few TRBJ2-7
CASNGGKGTMSEKLFF TGTGCCAGCAATGGAGGAAAGGGGACGATGAGTGAAAAACTGTTTTTT TRBV2 . few TRBJ1-4
CASSASRRGESYGYTF TGTGCCAGCAGCGCGTCTCGACGAGGAGAATCCTATGGCTACACCTTC TRBV9 . many TRBJ1-2
CASSPLRRTSGEQYF TGTGCCAGCAGCCCTCTTCGGCGGACTAGCGGCGAGCAGTACTTC TRBV9 TRBD2 many TRBJ2-7
CASSGGTSSWRTEAFF TGTGCCAGCAGTGGGGGGACTTCTTCATGGCGCACTGAAGCTTTCTTT TRBV6-1 . many TRBJ1-1
CASSLTPLTDTQYF TGTGCCAGCAGCTTAACACCGCTCACAGATACGCAGTATTTT TRBV7-9 . few TRBJ2-3
CASSQDRRETQYF TGCGCCAGCAGCCAAGATCGAAGGGAGACCCAGTACTTC TRBV4-3 . few TRBJ2-5
CSASGALATGELFF TGCAGTGCTAGCGGGGCTCTCGCCACCGGGGAGCTGTTTTTT TRBV20-1 . many TRBJ2-2
CASSRQAGNTIYF TGTGCCAGCAGTCGACAGGCTGGAAACACCATATATTTT TRBV6-5 . many TRBJ1-3
CASSLSGGPHEQFF TGTGCCAGCAGCTTAAGCGGGGGCCCCCATGAGCAGTTCTTC TRBV7-3 . many TRBJ2-1
CASSYGRGDLTEAFF TGTGCCAGCAGTTACGGGAGGGGGGATTTGACTGAAGCTTTCTTT TRBV6-5 . . TRBJ1-1
CASKPDRGKETQYF TGTGCCAGCAAACCGGACAGGGGTAAAGAGACCCAGTACTTC TRBV7-2 TRBD1 few TRBJ2-5
CAWSVRGSEAFF TGTGCCTGGAGTGTCCGAGGTTCTGAAGCTTTCTTT TRBV30 . . TRBJ1-1
CASSLGGQGVEQYF TGTGCCAGCAGCTTAGGCGGTCAGGGGGTCGAGCAGTACTTC TRBV11-2 TRBD1 few TRBJ2-7
CASSRGKGIEKLFF TGCGCCAGCAGCCGGGGGAAAGGGATCGAAAAACTGTTTTTT TRBV4-1 . many TRBJ1-4
CASSLSPQNEQFF TGTGCCAGCAGCTTATCCCCACAGAATGAGCAGTTCTTC TRBV7-2 . . TRBJ2-1
CATSDFEGFNTGELFF TGTGCCACCAGTGATTTTGAGGGATTCAACACCGGGGAGCTGTTTTTT TRBV24-1 . many TRBJ2-2
CASSSSLYGYTF TGTGCCAGTAGCTCCTCGCTCTATGGCTACACCTTC TRBV19 . many TRBJ1-2
CSARDLRQGRGETQYF TGCAGTGCTAGAGATCTTAGGCAGGGGAGAGGAGAGACCCAGTACTTC TRBV20-1 . many TRBJ2-5
CASSQGTDLYNSPLHF TGTGCCAGCAGCCAGGGGACAGATCTTTATAATTCACCCCTCCACTTT TRBV12-3/TRBV12-4 TRBD1 many TRBJ1-6
CASSQVRASGLYEQYF TGTGCCAGCAGCCAAGTGAGGGCTAGCGGGCTTTACGAGCAGTACTTC TRBV4-2 TRBD2 many TRBJ2-7
CASSQEGQGKNYGYTF TGCGCCAGCAGCCAAGAAGGGCAGGGAAAAAACTATGGCTACACCTTC TRBV4-3 . . TRBJ1-2
CAWGPGLSSYNSPLHF TGTGCCTGGGGACCGGGCCTTAGCTCCTATAATTCACCCCTCCACTTT TRBV30 . . TRBJ1-6
CASRRQGGNYEQYF TGTGCCAGCAGACGACAGGGGGGAAACTACGAGCAGTACTTC TRBV6-2/TRBV6-3 TRBD1 . TRBJ2-7
CASSLLQGSEGYTF TGTGCCAGCAGCTTATTACAGGGGAGTGAAGGCTACACCTTC TRBV7-2 TRBD1 few TRBJ1-2
CASSLGLRTGGTEAFF TGTGCCAGCAGCTTAGGGCTCCGCACCGGAGGGACTGAAGCTTTCTTT TRBV7-9 . . TRBJ1-1
CASSYGSVNTEAFF TGTGCCAGCAGTTACGGTTCCGTGAACACTGAAGCTTTCTTT TRBV6-6 . many TRBJ1-1
CASSPRLAGGTDTQYF TGTGCCAGCAGCCCACGGCTAGCGGGGGGCACAGATACGCAGTATTTT TRBV7-2 TRBD2 . TRBJ2-3